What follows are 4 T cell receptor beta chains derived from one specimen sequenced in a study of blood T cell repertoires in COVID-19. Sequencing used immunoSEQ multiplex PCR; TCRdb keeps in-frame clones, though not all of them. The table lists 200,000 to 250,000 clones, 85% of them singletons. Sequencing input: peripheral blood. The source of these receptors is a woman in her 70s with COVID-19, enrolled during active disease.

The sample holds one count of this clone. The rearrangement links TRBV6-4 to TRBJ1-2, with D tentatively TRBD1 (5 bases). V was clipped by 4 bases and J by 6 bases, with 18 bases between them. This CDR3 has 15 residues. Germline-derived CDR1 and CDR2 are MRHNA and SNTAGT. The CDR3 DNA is TGTGCCAGCAGTGCGTACCCCCAGGGCTCGGATGGCTACACCTTC. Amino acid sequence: CASSAYPQGSDGYTF.

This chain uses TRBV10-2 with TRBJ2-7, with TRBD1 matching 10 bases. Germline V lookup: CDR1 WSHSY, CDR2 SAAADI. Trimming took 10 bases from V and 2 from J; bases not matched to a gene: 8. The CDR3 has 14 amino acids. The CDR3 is CATQGTGAPYEQYF. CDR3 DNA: TGCGCCACCCAAGGGACAGGGGCCCCCTACGAGCAGTACTTC.

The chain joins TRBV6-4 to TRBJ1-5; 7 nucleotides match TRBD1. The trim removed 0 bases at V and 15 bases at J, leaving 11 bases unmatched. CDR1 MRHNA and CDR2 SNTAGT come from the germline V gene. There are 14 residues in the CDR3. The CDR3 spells CASSDSRERGPTHF. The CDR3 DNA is TGTGCCAGCAGTGACTCGAGAGAGAGGGGGCCGACGCATTTT.

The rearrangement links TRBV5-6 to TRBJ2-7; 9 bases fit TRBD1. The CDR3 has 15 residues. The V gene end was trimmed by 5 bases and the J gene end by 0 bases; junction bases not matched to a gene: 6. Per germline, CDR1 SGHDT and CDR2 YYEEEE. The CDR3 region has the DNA TGTGCCAGCAGACGGACAGGGGTCAACTCCTACGAGCAGTACTTC. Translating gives CASRRTGVNSYEQYF.